This passage covers 22 T cell receptor delta chains from one sample sequenced in a study of gamma-delta chains in newborns, infants, children. TCRdb reprocessed the reads using CATT. The table shows over 6,500 delta-chain clones, with 2.1% occurring only once. Source material: blood. The origin of the receptors is a child who was a newborn, infant or young child, either healthy, febrile or measles-vaccinated (not recorded which).

This clone was recorded many times. Other DNA sequences in the sample encode the same CDR3. V usage is TRDV2 and J usage is TRDJ3; 7 bases align to TRDD3. Unmatched junction bases numbered 7, after V lost 0 bases and J lost 0 bases. The germline gives CDR1 GEAIGNYY, CDR2 EKD. The CDR3 totals 19 residues. CDR3 amino acids: CACDTEGDASSWDTRQMFF. The CDR3 bases are TGTGCCTGTGACACCGAGGGGGATGCGAGCTCCTGGGACACCCGACAGATGTTTTTC.

This clone was seen a few times. One base away lies a much larger clone, so this may be a sequencing read error. This sample also contains other DNA sequences that code for the same CDR3. V gene TRDV2 combines with J gene TRDJ3; TRDD3 matches 11 bases. From germline, CDR1 is GEAIGNYY and CDR2 EKD. The V segment lost 4 bases and the J segment 0 bases; nucleotides outside the gene matches: 13. This CDR3 spans 21 amino acids. This CDR3 reads CACDPPLLGDNGSWDTRQMFF. In DNA, the CDR3 is TGTGCCTGTGATCCCCCTCTACTGGGGGATAATGGCTCCTGGGACACCCGACAGATGTTTTTC.

This clone has a handful of counts. This may arise from a read error, as a much more abundant clone is one base away. This same CDR3 is encoded by further DNA sequences in the sample. The chain combines TRDV2 with TRDJ2; 9 bases align to TRDD3. From germline, CDR1 is GEAIGNYY and CDR2 EKD. The CDR3 extends over 13 amino acids. The CDR3 here is CACDYWGTAQLFF. CDR3 bases: TGTGCCTGTGACTACTGGGGGACAGCACAGCTCTTCTTT.

This clone was seen only a few times. This may come from a read error, since a much larger clone is one base off. The identical CDR3 is also encoded by other nucleotide sequences in the sample. The chain couples TRAV29/DV5 to TRDJ1; 7 bases fit TRDD3. The CDR3 totals 18 residues. Germline V lookup: CDR1 NSMFDY, CDR2 ISSIKDK. As DNA, the CDR3 is TGTGCCGCAAAGGGGGGGCCTGGGGATATGGGGTACACCGATAAACTCATCTTT. This encodes CAAKGGPGDMGYTDKLIF.

This clone was observed a handful of times. A read error may be the cause here, since a much bigger clone is one base away. The chain joins TRDV2 to TRDJ1; 8 bases match TRDD3. The germline CDR1 and CDR2 sequences are GEAIGNYY and EKD. The CDR3 has 15 amino acids. CDR3 residues: CACDPLWGTTDKPIF. In DNA form, the CDR3 reads TGTGCCTGTGACCCTCTCTGGGGGACCACCGATAAACCCATCTTT.

About this clone itself: The protein TCRdb gives is from a much larger clone and does not agree with this DNA's translation at residue 3, likely a read error; the protein shown here comes from the DNA. The V call is TRDV2, the J call TRDJ3, with 12 bases lining up with TRDD3. Per the germline V gene, CDR1 is GEAIGNYY and CDR2 is EKD. This CDR3 is built from 18 residues. The CDR3 region is CARDILGDTNRDTRQMFF. As DNA, the CDR3 is TGTGCCCGTGACATACTGGGGGATACTAACCGGGACACCCGACAGATGTTTTTC.

A note on this clone: TCRdb attributes to this sequence the protein of a much larger clone, which differs from the DNA translation at residue 10; a read error is likely, and the protein displayed is translated from the DNA. This chain links TRDV2 with TRDJ3; a possible D gene is TRDD3 (5 bases). With 0 bases removed from V and 3 bases from J, the gap between germline ends came to 14 bases. This CDR3 region has 18 residues. CDR1 and CDR2 (germline): GEAIGNYY, EKD. DNA for the CDR3: TGTGCCTGTGACACCGGGGGTTTTAGCTGCTGGGACACCCGACAGATGTTTTTC. Its translation: CACDTGGFSCWDTRQMFF.

Notes on this clone: For this DNA, TCRdb reports the protein of a much larger clone, which diverges at residue 4, most likely from a read error; the protein presented here is translated directly from the DNA. The J gene is TRDJ3, the V gene TRDV2; 13 bases align to TRDD3. Germline CDR1 GEAIGNYY, CDR2 EKD. CDR3 length: 19 residues. Losses at the gene ends were 5 bases for V and 1 base for J; bases not matched to a gene: 7. CDR3 nucleotides: TGTGCCTGTGTCCCTACTGGGGGATACGCGTCCTGGGACACCCGACAGATGTTTTTC. As protein: CACVPTGGYASWDTRQMFF.

This clone has a handful of counts. The TCRdb record carries a much larger clone's protein, which differs from this DNA's translation at residue 12; a read error is the likely cause, and the protein listed here is the DNA translation. V usage is TRDV1 and J usage is TRDJ1, with unresolved D. The CDR3 totals 17 residues. Trimming left V 0 bases short and J 3 bases short, with 17 bases between. The germline gives CDR1 TSWWSYY, CDR2 QGS. Here the CDR3 reads CALGELLIGRYADKLIF. CDR3 DNA sequence: TGTGCTCTTGGGGAACTCTTAATCGGACGGTACGCCGATAAACTCATCTTT.

Of note for this clone: One base away lies a much larger clone, so this may be a sequencing read error. CDR3 residues: CAASAKLSYPLGDHPLTAQLFF. CDR3 coding DNA: TGTGCAGCAAGCGCGAAGCTCTCCTACCCACTGGGGGATCACCCTTTGACAGCACAACTCTTCTTT. This chain uses TRAV29/DV5 with TRDJ2; the match to TRDD3 covers 10 bases. The V gene end was trimmed by 0 bases and the J gene end by 0 bases; junction bases not matched to a gene: 20. This CDR3 has 22 amino acids. Germline V gene lookup returns CDR1 NSMFDY and CDR2 ISSIKDK.

This clone turned up a few times. This DNA's translation and the protein TCRdb lists, from a much larger clone, do not match at residue 15, likely due to a read error; the protein shown is translated from the DNA. This chain uses TRDV2 with TRDJ2; 8 nucleotides align to TRDD3. The CDR3 has 18 residues. Germline CDR1 GEAIGNYY, CDR2 EKD. CDR3 coding DNA: TGTGCCTATGGGATCCTACTGGGGGCCCCTACTTTGACAGCACGACTCTTCTTT. This sequence encodes CAYGILLGAPTLTARLFF.

By its share, this clone is medium-sized. V is TRDV2 and J is TRDJ2, with 8 bases that match TRDD3. The germline V gene encodes CDR1 GEAIGNYY and CDR2 EKD. The CDR3 has 14 residues. The ends lost 2 bases at V and 2 bases at J; junction bases unmatched: 0. In DNA form, the CDR3 reads TGTGCCTGTGACAGGGGATACTTGACAGCACAACTCTTCTTT. It yields the protein CACDRGYLTAQLFF.

By share of the sample, this clone is medium-sized. The sample carries other DNA sequences with the same CDR3. The chain uses TRDV3 and TRDJ2; 8 nucleotides align to TRDD3. The CDR3 has 14 residues. V was clipped by 2 bases and J by 0 bases; unmatched bases: 2. The germline CDR1 and CDR2 sequences are TVYSNPD and GDNSRS (reference sequence). Written as DNA, the CDR3 is TGTGCCTTTGGGGGATATCCTTTGACAGCACAACTCTTCTTT. It codes for CAFGGYPLTAQLFF.

This clone turned up a few times. TCRdb's listed protein matches a much larger clone and diverges from this DNA's translation at residue 9, likely through a read error; the protein shown comes from the DNA. This sequence joins TRDV2 and TRDJ1; TRDD3 matches at 7 bases. The trim removed 1 base at V and 4 bases at J, leaving 5 bases unmatched. CDR3 length: 14 amino acids. Germline V gene sequence: CDR1 GEAIGNYY, CDR2 EKD. CDR3 protein: CACDTGDPIDKLIF. The CDR3 coding sequence is TGTGCCTGTGACACGGGGGATCCCATCGATAAACTCATCTTT.

Relative to its sample, this clone is medium-sized. Other DNA sequences in this specimen translate into the identical CDR3. This chain links TRDV2 with TRDJ3, with 7 bases identical to TRDD3. V dropped 1 base and J dropped 0; count of bases not matched to a gene: 5. This CDR3 has 18 amino acids. Germline assignment: CDR1 GEAIGNYY and CDR2 EKD. DNA of the CDR3: TGTGCCTGTGACACTGGGGGACCTAGCTCCTGGGACACCCGACAGATGTTTTTC. This encodes CACDTGGPSSWDTRQMFF.

This clone was seen a handful of times. Just one base apart from a much larger clone, this may be a read error. Other DNA sequences in the same sample also yield this CDR3. V gene TRDV1 combines with J gene TRDJ1; TRDD3 matches at 10 bases. CDR3 size: 19 residues. Germline values: CDR1 TSWWSYY, CDR2 QGS. CDR3 protein: CALGEPDPRGLGDTDKLIF. In DNA form, the CDR3 reads TGTGCCCTTGGGGAACCTGACCCTCGGGGACTGGGGGATACCGATAAACTCATCTTT.

By its share, this clone is medium-sized (0.01 to 0.1%). The chain has TRDV2 and TRDJ3; D may be TRDD3 (5 bases). The germline V gene has CDR1 GEAIGNYY and CDR2 EKD. CDR3 size: 19 residues. The V end was cut by 0 bases, the J end by 0 bases, with 14 bases between. As DNA, the CDR3 is TGTGCCTGTGACACCGGCTGGGTGACTAGCTCCTGGGACACCCGACAGATGTTTTTC. This gives the protein CACDTGWVTSSWDTRQMFF.

As regards this clone: Since a much larger clone is just one base distant, this may be a read error. V is TRDV2 and J is TRDJ3; TRDD3 matches at 10 bases. This CDR3 has 19 amino acids. Germline-derived CDR1 and CDR2 are GEAIGNYY and EKD. The CDR3 here is CACDSTGGSSSRDTRQMFF. The CDR3 coding sequence is TGTGCCTGTGACTCGACTGGGGGATCCAGCTCCCGGGACACCCGACAGATGTTTTTC.

Relative to its sample, this clone is large. Other nucleotide sequences in the sample specify the same CDR3. V and J are TRDV2 and TRDJ2; 8 bases match TRDD3. The CDR3 runs to 14 residues. V shed 0 bases and J 5 bases; nucleotides not matched to a gene: 1. Germline-derived CDR1 and CDR2 are GEAIGNYY and EKD. CDR3 in DNA: TGTGCCTGTGACACCGTGGGGGATACAGCACAACTCTTCTTT. This codes for CACDTVGDTAQLFF.

This clone has only a few counts. Sequence at one end of the junction differs from germline and may be a read error. The identical CDR3 is also encoded by other nucleotide sequences in the sample. V usage is TRDV2 and J usage is TRDJ3; 7 positions match TRDD3. The length of the CDR3 is 19 residues. Germline CDR1 GEAIGNYY, CDR2 EKD. CDR3 protein: CACGKVGGLVPWDTRQMFF. The CDR3 nucleotides are TGTGCCTGTGGCAAGGTGGGGGGATTAGTCCCCTGGGACACCAGACAGATGTTTTTC.

This clone has just a few counts. This may arise from a read error, as a much more abundant clone is one base away. This sample includes further DNA sequences coding for the same CDR3. This rearrangement joins TRDV2 to TRDJ1; 12 positions agree with TRDD3. The CDR3 loop spans 15 amino acids. V lost 3 bases, J lost 8 bases, and 9 bases stayed unmatched. Germline CDR1 reads GEAIGNYY; CDR2 reads EKD. The CDR3 DNA reads TGTGCCTGTGACTACTGGGGGATACTCCGAACCAAACTCATCTTT. Translating it yields CACDYWGILRTKLIF.

The table lists this clone with a few counts. A read error may explain this, as a much larger clone is one base away. This sequence joins TRDV2 and TRDJ3; no clear D. V lost 0 bases and J 5 bases, leaving 13 bases between the germline ends. The CDR3 is made up of 17 amino acids. Per the germline V gene, CDR1 is GEAIGNYY and CDR2 is EKD. The CDR3 nucleotides are TGTGCCTGTGACACCTGGGAGATAAACGGGGACACCCGACAGATGTTTTTC. It encodes CACDTWEINGDTRQMFF.